The following is a TCR beta chain sequence with its context. The target antigen is unknown. This sample stems from a study of shared clonotypes between healthy human individuals. Study-wide findings and caveats: It was observed that approximately 5% of naive CD4 clonotypes were shared across a few donors.

This table comes from immunoSEQ multiplex PCR, and its TCRdb copy is limited to in-frame clones, with some not included. The table has some 500,000 clones, approximately 95% seen once; the top ten hold about 0.068%. CDR3 size: 17 residues. CDR1 and CDR2 from the germline V gene are SGHTA and FQGNSA. Losses at the gene ends were 4 bases for V and 4 bases for J; bases not matched to a gene: 12. Sequences were obtained from naive CD4+ T cells sorted from blood. Sample subset: CD45RA+ positively selected. This TCR came from a woman under 40 in good health. This chain uses TRBV7-2 with TRBJ2-7, with 11 nucleotides matching TRBD2. DNA of the CDR3: TGTGCCAGCAGCTATAGGGGACCGACTAGCGGGACATACGAGCAGTACTTC. This sequence encodes CASSYRGPTSGTYEQYF.